These 4 T cell receptor beta chains were sequenced from one sample in a study of cytomegalovirus exposure and HLA in healthy donors. A multiplex PCR was run with 60 Vbeta primers and 13 Jbeta primers. Using immunoSEQ multiplex PCR, the repertoire was profiled, and TCRdb retains in-frame clones only, with some absent. There are around 120,000 clones in the sample; roughly 63% occur only once, and around 1.6% lies in the top ten. Material: PBMCs. All receptors come from a man aged 25 to 40 in good health and CMV-seropositive.

The chain links TRBV5-1 to TRBJ2-5, with TRBD2 matching over 9 bases. The CDR3 is 15 residues long. Germline V lookup: CDR1 SGHRS, CDR2 YFSETQ. The junction had 16 bases not matched to a gene; V was cut back by 5 bases and J by 11 bases. CDR3 in amino acids: CASRGVAGEAAEQYF. The CDR3 DNA follows: TGCGCCAGCAGAGGAGTAGCGGGAGAAGCGGCTGAGCAGTACTTC.

The genes are TRBV7-9 and TRBJ2-4; possibly TRBD2 for D (6 bases). V gave up 1 base and J gave up 3 bases, with 10 bases separating them. CDR1 is SEHNR and CDR2 is FQNEAQ in the germline V gene (reference sequence). The CDR3 is 15 amino acids. CDR3 bases: TGTGCCAGCAGCTTAGGCTGGGGGGTCAAAAACATTCAGTACTTC. Residues: CASSLGWGVKNIQYF.

This chain connects TRBV6-1 to TRBJ1-5; D perhaps matches TRBD1 (6 bases). CDR3 length: 13 amino acids. Germline loops: CDR1 MNHNS, CDR2 SASEGT. V was shortened by 11 bases and J by 2 bases, with 13 bases between the two germline ends. CDR3 amino acids: CAGHRDGNQPQHF. CDR3 nucleotide sequence: TGTGCCGGGCACAGGGACGGCAATCAGCCCCAGCATTTT.

This clone was picked up a small number of times. This chain uses TRBV6-1 with TRBJ2-6; D not resolved. The V gene's germline CDR1 is MNHNS and CDR2 SASEGT. This CDR3 has 15 amino acids. V was pared by 7 bases and J by 0 bases, with 10 bases between. The CDR3 region has the DNA TGTGCCAGCAACCACAGCCCCTCTGGGGCCAACGTCCTGACTTTC. Translated: CASNHSPSGANVLTF.